Following are 11 T cell receptor beta chains from one sample sequenced in a study of PD-1 blockade in classical Hodgkin lymphoma. Sequencing used immunoSEQ multiplex PCR; TCRdb keeps in-frame clones, though not all of them. The table includes 43,000 or so clones, roughly 90% detected once. All patients relapsed after autologous stem cell transplantation, and brentuximab vedotin exposure varied. The specimen comprised peripheral blood mononuclear cells (PBMCs), sampled at baseline. The source is a human donor with classical Hodgkin lymphoma.

V is TRBV4-3 and J is TRBJ2-1; 11 nucleotides agree with TRBD1. The germline CDR1 and CDR2 sequences are LGHNA and YSLEER. The CDR3 length is 16 residues. The V and J ends lost 2 bases and 6 bases, in that order; junction bases with no gene match: 6. CDR3 coding DNA: TGCGCCAGCAGCCAAACCAGCGGGACAGGGGGCAATGAGCAGTTCTTC. Residues: CASSQTSGTGGNEQFF.

CDR3 loop: CASSLRSGYNDAFF. The CDR3 coding sequence is TGTGCCAGCAGCCTAAGGTCCGGCTACAATGATGCGTTCTTC. The chain links TRBV11-2 to TRBJ2-1; D gene uncertain. This CDR3 comprises 14 residues. The germline V gene encodes CDR1 SGHAT and CDR2 FQNNGV. The V end was cut by 5 bases, the J end by 15 bases, with 23 bases between.

This clone was seen a few times. The V gene is TRBV6-4, the J gene TRBJ2-2; a weak D match, TRBD2 (6 bases). V was clipped by 6 bases and J by 6 bases, with 23 bases between them. The CDR3 sequence is 17 residues long. Germline CDR1 is MRHNA and CDR2 is SNTAGT. The CDR3 here is CASRGFGGIKGAGELFF. In DNA form, the CDR3 reads TGTGCCAGCAGGGGGTTTGGCGGGATAAAGGGTGCCGGGGAGCTGTTTTTT.

The chain combines TRBV11-2 with TRBJ2-7; weak D call: TRBD1 (5 bases). Per the germline V gene, CDR1 is SGHAT and CDR2 is FQNNGV. The CDR3 is made up of 14 amino acids. V lost 1 base and J 3 bases, leaving 10 bases between the germline ends. CDR3 coding DNA: TGTGCCAGCAGCTTAGGACAGCCACTCTACGAGCAGTACTTC. Translation: CASSLGQPLYEQYF.

V usage is TRBV5-6 and J usage is TRBJ1-1; D ambiguous. The ends were cut back, 6 bases at V and 0 bases at J, with 15 bases in the middle. This CDR3 comprises 15 residues. In germline, CDR1 is SGHDT, CDR2 YYEEEE. The CDR3 region has the DNA TGTGCCAGCACCCTAATCCAAGGGATGAACACTGAAGCTTTCTTT. Translation gives CASTLIQGMNTEAFF.

The gene calls are TRBV9 and TRBJ2-7; 8 positions agree with TRBD1. This CDR3 spans 15 amino acids. V lost 0 bases to trimming and J lost 5 bases; unmatched junction nucleotides: 7. CDR1 and CDR2 from the germline V gene are SGDLS and YYNGEE. The CDR3 region is CASSVVGQAFDEQYF. The DNA for the CDR3 is TGTGCCAGCAGCGTAGTGGGACAGGCTTTTGACGAGCAGTACTTC.

V usage is TRBV11-2 and J usage is TRBJ2-7; D tentatively reads TRBD1 or TRBD2 (5 bases each). V dropped 0 bases and J dropped 6 bases, with 18 bases sitting between them. The germline V gene has CDR1 SGHAT and CDR2 FQNNGV. This CDR3 comprises 16 residues. The DNA of the CDR3 is TGTGCCAGCAGCTTAGATCTTGTCAGGGAGTTGTCCGAGCAGTACTTC. Amino acids: CASSLDLVRELSEQYF.

The J gene is TRBJ1-4, the V gene TRBV29-1; 7 nucleotides agree with TRBD1. Germline V gene data show CDR1 as SQVTM and CDR2 as ANQGSEA. After removal of 5 bases from V and 5 bases from J, the junction contained 8 bases not matched to a gene. CDR3 size: 14 residues. The CDR3 region has the DNA TGCAGCGTTTTCACAGGGGAAACAAATGAAAAACTGTTTTTT. Its protein product is CSVFTGETNEKLFF.

The chain uses TRBV2 and TRBJ1-5, with D possibly being TRBD1 (5 bases). Germline V CDR1 and CDR2: SNHLY, FYNNEI. This CDR3 spans 12 amino acids. Between the trimmed V and J ends, which lost 1 base and 7 bases, there was a span of 5 bases. The CDR3 loop reads CASSEGGQPQHF. CDR3 bases: TGTGCCAGCAGTGAAGGGGGGCAGCCCCAGCATTTT.

The chain couples TRBV7-9 to TRBJ1-1; tentative D call: TRBD1 (5 bases). V was pared by 9 bases and J by 6 bases, with 11 bases between. Per the germline V gene, CDR1 is SEHNR and CDR2 is FQNEAQ (reference sequence). CDR3 length equals 11 residues. The CDR3 region has the DNA TGTGCCAGGAGGACAACGTCTGAAGCTTTCTTT. Its protein is CARRTTSEAFF.

The chain has TRBV7-9 and TRBJ2-3; 9 nucleotides line up with TRBD2. This CDR3 has 17 residues. J was trimmed by 10 bases and V by 5 bases; bases with no gene match: 19. Germline V lookup: CDR1 SEHNR, CDR2 FQNEAQ (reference sequence). The CDR3 region has the DNA TGTGCCAGCAGCCCGGGATGGGGCGGGGGGGCGAGTTTGGCGCAGTATTTT. Translated, it gives CASSPGWGGGASLAQYF.